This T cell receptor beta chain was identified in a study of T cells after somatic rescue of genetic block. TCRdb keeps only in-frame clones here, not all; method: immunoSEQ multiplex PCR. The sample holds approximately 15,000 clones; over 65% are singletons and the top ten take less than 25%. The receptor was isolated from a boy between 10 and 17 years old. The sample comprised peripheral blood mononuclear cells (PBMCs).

DNA for the CDR3: TGCGCCAGCAGCCCGGTTCTATACGGGGGCGGGCCCGGGGAGCTGTTTTTT. Translating it yields CASSPVLYGGGPGELFF. This chain uses TRBV5-1 with TRBJ2-2, with D perhaps given as TRBD1 or TRBD2 (6 bases each). V lost 4 bases and J lost 6, with 22 bases in between. Germline CDR1 is SGHRS and CDR2 is YFSETQ. The CDR3 sequence is 17 residues long.